This T cell receptor (beta chain) was recorded in a study of shared clonotypes between healthy human individuals (dated by TCRdb to the early 2020s). Describing the broader study: A couple of women and a few men aged 18 to 49 years were included in the cohort. For each donor, CD4 naive and CD4 memory were each given three plates, CD8 naive was given two plates, and CD8 memory was given one plate. To estimate repertoire size and how much clonotype sharing occurs between individuals, the study deeply sequenced the blood TCR repertoires of several healthy adults. To increase sequencing depth and limit assay-specific biases, different laboratories used diverse techniques to prepare libraries and sequence TCR repertoires. Each donor's leukapheresis produced roughly between roughly 0.94 and 9.5 billion PBMCs. The research as a whole found: Naive subsets generally had larger estimated clonotype richness than memory subsets did. Rarefaction of sorted-subset datasets indicated incomplete sequencing despite the large sequencing depth. Sampling was restricted to blood, and TCR repertoires in tissue are likely to differ from TCR repertoires in blood. Compared with non-shared clonotypes, the clonotypes found in all four sorted-subset donors had higher generation probabilities. Based on pairwise subsampling, the degree of clonotype sharing among donors was expected to be affected by sequencing depth. When several donors were compared, the shared fraction of clonotypes was approximately 5% for naive CD4, 3.5% to 4% for naive CD8, more than 2% for memory CD4, and 0.3% to 0.5% for memory CD8. Because the study included a small number of donors, the genetic and exposure-history diversity represented was limited.

Using the deep immunoSEQ assay, multiplex PCR amplified TCR CDR3 regions from genomic DNA. Genomic DNA extracted from each cell subset was distributed evenly over all wells of several immunoSEQ 96-well plates, and each plate served as one replicate. For sorted subsets, 200 to 250 ng of genomic DNA, equivalent to roughly 33,000 T cell genomes, went into each replicate PCR. Purified libraries were quantified with a Qubit 3.0 fluorometer, sized on a Bioanalyzer 2100, and re-quantified with the KAPA Library Quantification kit. A separate single-read 150-cycle Illumina NextSeq 550 flow cell was used to sequence each immunoSEQ 96-well plate. Regarding the original processing steps: Because the immunoSEQ output held only junctional sequences and lacked quality scores, the filtering could not match the filtering applied to full-length reads. Sequences were annotated with PyIR, a Python wrapper for IgBLAST v1.9, using IMGT germline references to assign V/J genes and CDR3. Reads were removed for weak V/J assignments (E-value above 1e-6), missing CDR3, stop codons, out-of-frame junctions, or ambiguous translated residues. A V3J clonotype was defined by an identical inferred V gene, J gene, and CDR3 amino acid sequence. The percentage overlap between two repertoires was calculated by dividing the number of shared unique clonotypes by the size of the smaller repertoire. Three approaches were used to assess repertoire richness: RTK rarefaction, the Chao1 estimator, and Recon v2.1 estimates of unobserved clonotypes. For all TCRbeta clonotypes obtained by the gDNA method from four donors, generation probabilities were computed with OLGA. What TCRdb holds here is the immuneACCESS table cut down to in-frame rearrangements. Part of the clones is not present; checked against another copy, under half of the missing clones reflect an unresolved V gene, and the others are unexplained. That table is the source of V, J and clone size, and D and trimming were worked out from the DNA. The sample table records a few hundred thousand clones; roughly 70% of these occur just once. The ten largest clonotypes hold 9% to 12% of the sample.

Regarding this clone: Its cognate antigen has yet to be identified. The sample holds no much larger clone one base away, and base qualities are not on file.

Trimming takes 8 bases from V and 4 bases from J, and the germline ends sit 17 bases apart. Based on the germline V gene (reference sequence), the CDR1 and CDR2 sequences are SEHNR and FQNEAQ. The CDR3 covers 14 residues, taking in both the cysteine and the phenylalanine. The entry retains the CDR3 DNA only, 42 bases that are in frame from base 1. The donors were healthy, HIV-negative adults who had no recently reported acute infections or vaccinations. All donors were Caucasian adults living in Nashville, Tennessee, USA. CD4+ T cells were enriched through magnetic negative selection, after which naive cells were positively selected on CD45RA and the remaining negative fraction served as the memory subset. After blood collection by leukapheresis, PBMCs were isolated using Ficoll-Histopaque density gradient centrifugation and then cryopreserved in the vapor phase of liquid nitrogen. Analytical flow cytometry was used to check the purity and quantity of every magnetically sorted T cell population. Genomic DNA was isolated from each sorted fraction and quantified by UV absorbance on a Nanodrop 2000c.

Sample: memory CD4+ T cells sorted from blood. In the paper's terms, the cell subset or site label means: CD45RA-negative fraction. Recombination linked TRBV7-9 to TRBJ2-5; TRBD1 could be the D gene, as 6 bases match. The receptor's source is a man aged 30 to 39 in good health. Here is the DNA: TGTGCCAGCTCCACCTGGCAGGGGCCAGAGACCCAGTACTTC. It is translated as CASSTWQGPETQYF.